This paragraph reports one TCR beta chain. The data were obtained in a study of shared clonotypes between healthy human individuals. Only in-frame clones appear in the TCRdb table, and some are missing; sequencing was by immunoSEQ multiplex PCR. The table has 660,000 or so clones, 96% seen once. CDR1 and CDR2 from the germline V gene are MGHRA and YSYEKL. Germline trimming cut 3 bases from V and 3 bases from J; bases unmatched to any gene: 4. This CDR3 is 15 amino acids long. Terminally differentiated effector memory CD45RA+ cells were excluded by CCR7 positive selection of CD45RO-negative cells. This TCR was recovered from a woman aged 30 to 39 in good health. Material: naive CD8+ T cells sorted from blood. This chain links TRBV4-1 with TRBJ1-3; 8 positions agree with TRBD1. CDR3 amino acids: CASSQGTGFGNTIYF. The CDR3 DNA sequence: TGCGCCAGCAGCCAGGGGACAGGTTTTGGAAACACCATATATTTT.